The 13 T cell receptor beta chains below all came from one sample that was sequenced in a study of blood T cell repertoires in COVID-19. Only in-frame clones appear in the TCRdb table, and some are missing; sequencing was by immunoSEQ multiplex PCR. Here the sample spans about 180,000 clones, about 81% being singletons. Sequencing was done on a sample of peripheral blood. These receptors were obtained from a woman of 80 years or more with COVID-19, enrolled during active disease.

This clone has more than one count but fewer than ten. The rearrangement links TRBV7-2 to TRBJ1-6, with 7 bases identical to TRBD1. The length of the CDR3 is 14 residues. The germline V gene encodes CDR1 SGHTA and CDR2 FQGNSA. V lost 2 bases, J lost 10 bases, and 5 bases stayed unmatched. Here the CDR3 reads CASSLTGVESPLHF. The CDR3, as DNA: TGTGCCAGCAGCTTAACAGGGGTTGAGTCACCCCTCCACTTT.

The chain combines TRBV27 with TRBJ2-3, with 16 bases that match TRBD2. The CDR3 length is 18 residues. Per the germline V gene, CDR1 is MNHEY and CDR2 is SMNVEV (reference sequence). The V gene end was trimmed by 4 bases and the J gene end by 5 bases; junction bases not matched to a gene: 9. CDR3 sequence reads: CASSSGTSGRARGDTQYF. The CDR3, as DNA: TGTGCCAGCAGTTCCGGGACTAGCGGGAGGGCCAGGGGAGATACGCAGTATTTT.

J is TRBJ1-4 and V is TRBV11-2; D remains unclear. Germline V lookup: CDR1 SGHAT, CDR2 FQNNGV. The CDR3 is 16 residues long. With 3 bases removed from V and 7 bases from J, the gap between germline ends came to 18 bases. The CDR3 loop is CASSLRSGGFGEKLFF. CDR3 DNA sequence: TGTGCCAGCAGCTTGCGGAGCGGCGGCTTCGGTGAAAAACTGTTTTTT.

This clone was seen only a few times. The chain couples TRBV3-1 (or the pseudogene TRBV3-2) to TRBJ1-1; D is perhaps TRBD1 (6 bases). The CDR3 spans 13 residues. The germline V gene has CDR1 LGHDT and CDR2 YNNKEL (reference sequence). The V end was cut by 0 bases, the J end by 8 bases, with 10 bases between. CDR3 DNA: TGTGCCAGCAGCCAAGATGGAGACAGGGAAGCTTTCTTT. Encoded protein: CASSQDGDREAFF.

This sequence joins TRBV7-6 and TRBJ1-4; D is ambiguous. CDR3 length: 15 residues. Trimming stripped 5 bases from V and 3 bases from J, with 13 bases between. Germline V lookup: CDR1 SGHVS, CDR2 FNYEAQ. CDR3 bases: TGTGCCAGCAGCCCCCAGGTTCTTGCTAATGAAAAACTGTTTTTT. Its translation: CASSPQVLANEKLFF.

V gene TRBV6-2 or TRBV6-3 combines with J gene TRBJ2-2; D is perhaps TRBD1 (5 bases). The length of the CDR3 is 18 residues. Germline values: CDR1 MNHEY, CDR2 SVGEGT. The V and J ends lost 2 bases and 6 bases respectively, with 22 bases between them. CDR3 in amino acids: CASSYLGPRHSSAGELFF. CDR3 DNA sequence: TGTGCCAGCAGTTACCTGGGGCCCCGCCATTCGTCGGCCGGGGAGCTGTTTTTT.

The genes are TRBV2 and TRBJ2-7, with 7 positions matching TRBD1. Germline V gene lookup returns CDR1 SNHLY and CDR2 FYNNEI. After removal of 7 bases from V and 5 bases from J, the junction contained 11 bases not matched to a gene. CDR3 length: 14 residues. CDR3 sequence: CASKKGQPLDEQYF. The CDR3 DNA reads as TGTGCCAGCAAAAAGGGACAGCCACTGGACGAGCAGTACTTC.

In its sample, this clone was seen a few times. The J gene is TRBJ1-1, the V gene TRBV6-2 or TRBV6-3; no firm D call. The CDR3 spans 17 residues. The germline V and J ends were trimmed by 0 bases and 3 bases, with 17 bases remaining between them. CDR1 is MNHEY, CDR2 SVGEGT, per germline. CDR3 protein: CASSYSLRSRGHTEAFF. CDR3 sequence (DNA): TGTGCCAGCAGTTACTCCCTCCGTTCACGGGGTCACACTGAAGCTTTCTTT.

The V gene is TRBV5-4, the J gene TRBJ1-2; 10 nucleotides match TRBD1. The CDR3 has 15 amino acids. J was trimmed by 4 bases and V by 4 bases; bases with no gene match: 7. Looked up from germline, CDR1 is SGHNT and CDR2 is YYREEE (reference sequence). CDR3 nucleotides: TGTGCCAGCAGCCCGGGACAGGGGTTCGGCTATGGCTACACCTTC. Amino acids: CASSPGQGFGYGYTF.

This rearrangement joins TRBV25-1 to TRBJ2-3; no clear D gene. The CDR3 extends over 14 amino acids. The ends were cut back, 3 bases at V and 3 bases at J, with 10 bases in the middle. The germline CDR1 and CDR2 sequences are MGHDK and SYGVNS. The CDR3 DNA is TGTGCCAGCAGTGACCCCTGGCGGACAGATACGCAGTATTTT. Protein sequence: CASSDPWRTDTQYF.

The rearrangement joins TRBV20-1 to TRBJ2-1, with 8 bases fitting TRBD1. The germline CDR1 and CDR2 sequences are DFQATT and SNEGSKA (reference sequence). This CDR3 region has 15 residues. V shed 3 bases, J shed 9 bases, and the junction held 13 bases outside the gene matches. CDR3 DNA sequence: TGCAGTGCTAGTAAACCGGGACAGGACCTCGCTGAGCAGTTCTTC. Translation: CSASKPGQDLAEQFF.

The chain combines TRBV18 with TRBJ2-7; TRBD1 aligns across 9 bases. In germline, CDR1 is KGHSH, CDR2 LQKENI. The V gene end was trimmed by 5 bases and the J gene end by 3 bases; junction bases not matched to a gene: 5. The CDR3 length is 14 residues. In DNA, the CDR3 is TGTGCCAGCTCATCCAGGACAGGGGACTACGAGCAGTACTTC. Protein sequence: CASSSRTGDYEQYF.

This clone was detected ten times or more. The chain carries TRBV7-9 and TRBJ1-3, with 9 bases that match TRBD1. V trimming: 6 bases; J trimming: 2 bases; junction bases outside the gene matches: 5. Per the germline V gene, CDR1 is SEHNR and CDR2 is FQNEAQ (reference sequence). This CDR3 is built from 15 residues. CDR3 residues: CASRDGTGPGNTIYF. In nucleotides, the CDR3 is TGTGCCAGCAGAGACGGGACAGGGCCTGGAAACACCATATATTTT.